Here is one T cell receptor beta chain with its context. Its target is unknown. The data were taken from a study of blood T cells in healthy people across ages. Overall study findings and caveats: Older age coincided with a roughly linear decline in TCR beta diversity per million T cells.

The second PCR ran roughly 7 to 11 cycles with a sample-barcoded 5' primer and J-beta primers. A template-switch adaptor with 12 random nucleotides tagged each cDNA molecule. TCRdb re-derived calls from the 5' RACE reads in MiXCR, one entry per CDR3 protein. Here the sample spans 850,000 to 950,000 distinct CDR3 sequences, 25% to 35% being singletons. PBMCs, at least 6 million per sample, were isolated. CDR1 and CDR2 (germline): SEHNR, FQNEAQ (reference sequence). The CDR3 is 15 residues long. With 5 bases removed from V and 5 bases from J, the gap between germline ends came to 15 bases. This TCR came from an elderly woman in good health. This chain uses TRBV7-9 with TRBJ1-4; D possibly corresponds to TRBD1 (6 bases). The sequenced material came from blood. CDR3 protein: CASSVRDTKNEKLFF. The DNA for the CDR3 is TGTGCCAGCAGCGTCCGGGACACCAAGAATGAAAAACTGTTTTTT.